Sequencing of this TCR beta chain was carried out in a study of blood T cell repertoires in COVID-19. Repertoires were generated with immunoSEQ multiplex PCR, while TCRdb's copy carries only in-frame clones and drops some. Counted here are about 320,000 clones, over 90% occurring once; the ten biggest clones make up roughly 3.6%. Between the trimmed V and J ends, which lost 6 bases and 11 bases, there was a span of 22 bases. The CDR3 has 14 amino acids. Per the germline V gene, CDR1 is KGHSH and CDR2 is LQKENI. Material for sequencing was PBMCs or T cells enriched from blood (not recorded which). The clonotype originates from a woman aged 25-40 years who had been exposed to COVID-19. The chain is built from TRBV18 and TRBJ1-1; a possible D gene is TRBD1 (6 bases). This CDR3 is CASSPDRTDIEAFF. The CDR3 nucleotides are TGTGCCAGCTCGCCGGACCGGACAGATATAGAGGCTTTCTTT.